Given below is one T cell receptor beta chain in context. These data come from a study of lymphopenia after photon versus proton radiotherapy. Profiling relied on immunoSEQ multiplex PCR, and the TCRdb table lists in-frame clones only, not all of them. The sample has under 30,000 clones; 87% are singletons. The length of the CDR3 is 12 residues. Sequenced here: peripheral blood, sampled from a patient treated with proton-based radiotherapy. This sequence was found in a woman aged 60-75 years with cholangiocarcinoma. Some clones in this sample may be carry-over from other donors' samples. The V call is TRBV21-1, the J call TRBJ2-3. TRBV21-1 is noted as a pseudogene. Written as DNA, the CDR3 is TGTGCCAGCAGAAAGGGTACAGATACGCAGTATTTT. Protein product: CASRKGTDTQYF.